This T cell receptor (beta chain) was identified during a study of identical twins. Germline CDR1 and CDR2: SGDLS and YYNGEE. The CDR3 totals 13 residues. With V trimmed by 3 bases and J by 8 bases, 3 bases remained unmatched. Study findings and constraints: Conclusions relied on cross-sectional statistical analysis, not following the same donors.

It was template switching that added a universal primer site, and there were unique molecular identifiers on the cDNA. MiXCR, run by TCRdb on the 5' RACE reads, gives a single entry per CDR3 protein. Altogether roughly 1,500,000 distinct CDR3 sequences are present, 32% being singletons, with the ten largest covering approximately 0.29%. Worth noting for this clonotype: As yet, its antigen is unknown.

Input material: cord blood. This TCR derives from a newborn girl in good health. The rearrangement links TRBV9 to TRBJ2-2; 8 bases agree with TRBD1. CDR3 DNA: TGTGCCAGCAGCGCCGACAGGGGTGGGGAGCTGTTTTTT. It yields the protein CASSADRGGELFF. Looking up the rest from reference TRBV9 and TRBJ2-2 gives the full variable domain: DSGVTQTPKHLITATGQRVTLRCSPRSGDLSVYWYQQSLDQGLQFLIQYYNGEERAKGNILERFSAQQFPDLHSELNLSSLELGDSALYFCASSADRGGELFFGEGSRLTVL.